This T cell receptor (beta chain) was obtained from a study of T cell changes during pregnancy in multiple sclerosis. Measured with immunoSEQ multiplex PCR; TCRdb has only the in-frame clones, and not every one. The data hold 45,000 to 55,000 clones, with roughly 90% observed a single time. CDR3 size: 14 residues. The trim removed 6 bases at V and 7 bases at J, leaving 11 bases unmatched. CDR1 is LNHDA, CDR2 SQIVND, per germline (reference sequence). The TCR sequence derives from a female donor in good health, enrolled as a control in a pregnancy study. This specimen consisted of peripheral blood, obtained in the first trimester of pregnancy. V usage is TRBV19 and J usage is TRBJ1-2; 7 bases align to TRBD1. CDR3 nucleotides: TGTGCCAGTAGCCCCACGGGGGCAGGGGGTGGCTACACCTTC. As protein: CASSPTGAGGGYTF.